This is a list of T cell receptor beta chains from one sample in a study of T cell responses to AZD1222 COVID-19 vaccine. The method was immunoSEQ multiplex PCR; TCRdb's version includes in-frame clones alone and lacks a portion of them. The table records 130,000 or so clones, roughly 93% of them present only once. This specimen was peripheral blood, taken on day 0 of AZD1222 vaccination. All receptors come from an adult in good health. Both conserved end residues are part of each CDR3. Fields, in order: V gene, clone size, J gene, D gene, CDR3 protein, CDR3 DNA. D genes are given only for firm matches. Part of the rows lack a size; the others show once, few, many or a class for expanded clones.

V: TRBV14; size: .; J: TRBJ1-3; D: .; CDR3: CASSRQGGSGNTIYF; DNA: TGTGCCAGCAGCCGGCAGGGAGGCTCTGGAAACACCATATATTTT
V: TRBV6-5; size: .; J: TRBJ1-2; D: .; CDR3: CASSYSYRDPYGYTF; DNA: TGTGCCAGCAGTTACTCCTACAGGGATCCCTATGGCTACACCTTC
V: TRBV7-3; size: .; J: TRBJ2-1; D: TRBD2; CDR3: CASSRSGGGAPYNEQFF; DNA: TGTGCCAGCAGCCGAAGTGGCGGGGGGGCCCCCTACAATGAGCAGTTCTTC
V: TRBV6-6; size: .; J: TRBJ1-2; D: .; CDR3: CASSTTDRTNYGYTF; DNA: TGTGCCAGCAGCACCACCGACAGAACTAACTATGGCTACACCTTC
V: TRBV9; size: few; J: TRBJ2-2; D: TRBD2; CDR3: CASSAAGGRTGELFF; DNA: TGTGCCAGCAGCGCCGCGGGGGGCCGCACCGGGGAGCTGTTTTTT
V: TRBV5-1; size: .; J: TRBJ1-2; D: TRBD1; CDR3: CASSGWEGAQGYGYTF; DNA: TGCGCCAGCAGCGGATGGGAGGGGGCACAGGGTTATGGCTACACCTTC
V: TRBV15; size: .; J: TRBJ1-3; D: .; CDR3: CATSRDDQVLDTIYF; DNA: TGTGCCACCAGCAGAGATGATCAGGTTTTAGACACCATATATTTT
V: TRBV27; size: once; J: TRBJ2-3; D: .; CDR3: CASSFIAGTDTQYF; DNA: TGTGCCAGCAGTTTTATAGCTGGGACAGATACGCAGTATTTT
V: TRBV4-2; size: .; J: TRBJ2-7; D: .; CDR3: CASSQVPRDEQYF; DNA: TGTGCCAGCAGCCAAGTTCCCAGGGACGAGCAGTACTTC
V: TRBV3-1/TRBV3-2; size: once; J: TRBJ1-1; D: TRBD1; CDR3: CASSQDTGQSAFF; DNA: TGTGCCAGCAGCCAAGATACGGGACAGTCGGCTTTCTTT
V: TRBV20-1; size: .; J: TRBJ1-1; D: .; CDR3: CSASGFLMNTEAFF; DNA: TGCAGTGCTAGTGGTTTCTTGATGAACACTGAAGCTTTCTTT
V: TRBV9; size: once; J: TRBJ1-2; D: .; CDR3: CASSVDGGTNYGYTF; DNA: TGTGCCAGCAGCGTAGACGGGGGGACTAACTATGGCTACACCTTC
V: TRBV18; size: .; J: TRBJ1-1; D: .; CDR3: CASSLGSNTEAFF; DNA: TGTGCCAGCTCCCTCGGGTCAAACACTGAAGCTTTCTTT
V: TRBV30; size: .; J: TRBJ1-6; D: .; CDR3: CAWSTDSNSPLHF; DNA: TGTGCCTGGAGTACGGACAGCAATTCACCCCTCCACTTT
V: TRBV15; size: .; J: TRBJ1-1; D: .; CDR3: CATSKVTEAFF; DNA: TGTGCCACCAGCAAAGTTACTGAAGCTTTCTTT
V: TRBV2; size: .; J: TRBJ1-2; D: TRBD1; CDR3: CASSRDRDLLNGYTF; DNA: TGTGCCAGCAGCCGCGACAGGGACCTACTCAATGGCTACACCTTC
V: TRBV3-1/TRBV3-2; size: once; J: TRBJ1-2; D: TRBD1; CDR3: CASSQDSQGSGGYTF; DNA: TGTGCCAGCAGCCAAGATTCACAGGGGAGTGGTGGCTACACCTTC
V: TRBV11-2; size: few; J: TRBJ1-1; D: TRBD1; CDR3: CASRETWPGQGLTEAFF; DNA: TGTGCCAGCAGGGAAACGTGGCCGGGACAGGGTTTGACTGAAGCTTTCTTT
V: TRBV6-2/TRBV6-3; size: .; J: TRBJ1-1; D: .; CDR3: CASSYDRWWGEAFF; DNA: TGTGCCAGCAGTTACGACAGGTGGTGGGGTGAAGCTTTCTTT
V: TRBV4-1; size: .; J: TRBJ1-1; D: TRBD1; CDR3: CASSQVQGGPEAFF; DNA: TGCGCCAGCAGCCAAGTGCAGGGGGGACCTGAAGCTTTCTTT
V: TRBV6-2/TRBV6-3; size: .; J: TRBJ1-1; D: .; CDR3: CATSYVQVMNTEAFF; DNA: TGTGCCACCAGTTACGTCCAGGTCATGAACACTGAAGCTTTCTTT
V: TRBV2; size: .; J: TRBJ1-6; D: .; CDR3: CASSDRPNSPLHF; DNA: TGTGCCAGCAGTGACAGGCCTAATTCACCCCTCCACTTT
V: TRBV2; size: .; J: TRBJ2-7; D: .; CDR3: CASSGLPGSYEQYF; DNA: TGTGCCAGCAGTGGACTCCCCGGTTCGTACGAGCAGTACTTC
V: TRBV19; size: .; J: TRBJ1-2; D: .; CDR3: CASSVGGRDKDGYTF; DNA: TGTGCCAGTAGTGTCGGGGGGCGCGATAAAGATGGCTACACCTTC
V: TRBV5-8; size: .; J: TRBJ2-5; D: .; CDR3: CASSLHPAGVLGAETQYF; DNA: TGTGCCAGCAGCTTGCACCCCGCCGGGGTCCTCGGGGCAGAGACCCAGTACTTC
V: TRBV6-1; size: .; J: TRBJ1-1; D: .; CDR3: CASSENGPEAFF; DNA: TGTGCCAGCAGTGAGAATGGCCCTGAAGCTTTCTTT
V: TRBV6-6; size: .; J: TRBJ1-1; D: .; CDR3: CASSLGYEEAFF; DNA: TGTGCCAGCAGTCTGGGTTATGAGGAAGCTTTCTTT
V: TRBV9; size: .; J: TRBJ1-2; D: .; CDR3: CASSGEGGGYTF; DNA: TGTGCCAGCAGCGGGGAGGGGGGCGGCTACACCTTC
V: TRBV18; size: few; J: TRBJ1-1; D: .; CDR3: CASSSAKRTEAFF; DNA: TGTGCCAGCTCAAGTGCGAAGCGGACTGAAGCTTTCTTT
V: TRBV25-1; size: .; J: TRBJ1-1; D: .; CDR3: CASSQGGTEAFF; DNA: TGTGCCAGCAGTCAGGGCGGCACTGAAGCTTTCTTT
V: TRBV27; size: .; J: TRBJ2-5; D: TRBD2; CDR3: CASSPPGLAGGLGETQYF; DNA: TGTGCCAGCAGTCCCCCCGGACTAGCGGGGGGCTTGGGGGAGACCCAGTACTTC
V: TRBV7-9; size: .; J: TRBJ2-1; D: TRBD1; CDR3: CASSLEGAYYNEQFF; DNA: TGTGCCAGCAGCTTAGAGGGGGCTTACTACAATGAGCAGTTCTTC
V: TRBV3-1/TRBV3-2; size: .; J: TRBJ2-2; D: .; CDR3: CASRRGTVSTGELFF; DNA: TGTGCCAGCCGCCGGGGAACAGTTAGCACCGGGGAGCTGTTTTTT
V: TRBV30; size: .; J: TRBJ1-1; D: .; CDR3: CAWQITQKNTEAFF; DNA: TGTGCCTGGCAAATAACTCAGAAAAACACTGAAGCTTTCTTT
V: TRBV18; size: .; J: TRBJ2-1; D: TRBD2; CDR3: CASSPGLAGYNEQFF; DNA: TGTGCCAGCTCACCGGGACTAGCGGGATACAATGAGCAGTTCTTC
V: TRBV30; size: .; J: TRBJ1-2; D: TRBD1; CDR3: CAWSVNPRKTGKTNYGYTF; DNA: TGTGCCTGGAGTGTAAACCCCCGGAAGACAGGGAAAACTAACTATGGCTACACCTTC
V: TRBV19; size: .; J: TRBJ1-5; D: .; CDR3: CASSLTRVNQPQHF; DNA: TGTGCCAGTAGCCTGACTAGGGTCAATCAGCCCCAGCATTTT
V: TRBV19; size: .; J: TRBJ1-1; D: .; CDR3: CASKLDLNTEAFF; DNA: TGTGCCAGTAAGCTAGACTTGAACACTGAAGCTTTCTTT
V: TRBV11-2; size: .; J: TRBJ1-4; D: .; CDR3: CASSYTTGHGSGEKLFF; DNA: TGTGCCAGCAGCTATACCACGGGACACGGCAGCGGCGAAAAACTGTTTTTT
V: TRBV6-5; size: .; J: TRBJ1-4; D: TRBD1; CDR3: CASRIDRDGEKLFF; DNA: TGTGCCAGCAGGATCGACAGGGATGGGGAAAAACTGTTTTTT
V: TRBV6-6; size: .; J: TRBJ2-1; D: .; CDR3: CASSYGDPTPNEQFF; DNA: TGTGCCAGCAGTTATGGGGACCCGACACCCAATGAGCAGTTCTTC
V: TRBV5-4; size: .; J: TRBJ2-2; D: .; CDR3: CASSLDRMDGELFF; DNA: TGTGCCAGCAGCTTGGATAGGATGGACGGGGAGCTGTTTTTT